Detailed here is one T cell receptor beta chain. Its antigen is unknown. The data stem from a study of shared clonotypes between healthy human individuals. Losses at the gene ends were 5 bases for V and 6 bases for J; bases not matched to a gene: 7. From germline, CDR1 is SGHVS and CDR2 FNYEAQ. This CDR3 has 13 amino acids. Notes on the study in general: Depth was large, yet rarefaction showed that sorted-subset sequencing was incomplete.

Across several immunoSEQ plates, the genomic DNA of each subset was split evenly. Produced via immunoSEQ multiplex PCR; TCRdb's table is partial and in-frame only. The data contain 950,000 to 1,100,000 clones, approximately 80% of them singletons. Material for sequencing was memory CD4+ T cells from PBMCs. Subset defined: CD45RA-negative fraction. The chain links TRBV7-6 to TRBJ2-7, with 7 bases identical to TRBD2. This TCR was recovered from a young man in good health. Some clones in this sample may be carry-over from other donors' samples. In DNA form, the CDR3 reads TGTGCCAGCAGCCTTGGGACTACGAGCGAGCAGTACTTC. This sequence encodes CASSLGTTSEQYF.